Given below is one T cell receptor (beta chain) in context. No antigen is known for it. Libraries were prepared by immunoSEQ multiplex PCR; TCRdb keeps only in-frame clonotypes and omits some of them. The sample records about 2,500,000 clones, over 85% being singletons. This CDR3 has 16 amino acids. CDR1 MNHNS and CDR2 SASEGT come from the germline V gene. V lost 0 bases, J lost 2 bases, and 11 bases lay in between. The sample belongs to a study of shared clonotypes between healthy human individuals. Regarding the study as a whole: The expectation was that sequencing depth would affect clonotype sharing among donors. In general, naive subsets displayed greater estimated richness than memory subsets did.

HIV-negative, healthy adults without recent acute infections or vaccinations were the donors. Every donor was a Caucasian adult from Nashville, Tennessee. The TCR originated in a man aged 18 to 35 in good health. The chain links TRBV6-1 to TRBJ1-3, with D perhaps matching TRBD1 (5 bases). The sequenced sample consisted of naive CD4+ T cells sorted from blood. Subset defined: CD45RA+ positively selected. The CDR3 nucleotides read TGTGCCAGCAGTGAAGCCGGGGGGTTTACTGGAAACACCATATATTTT. It yields the protein CASSEAGGFTGNTIYF.